This passage covers 24 T cell receptor beta chains from one sample sequenced in a study of shared clonotypes between healthy human individuals. Data came from immunoSEQ multiplex PCR; TCRdb stores just in-frame clones and leaves some out. Of 550,000 to 800,000 clones listed, under 80% are singletons. Sequencing was performed on memory CD4+ T cells sorted from blood. As to subset: CD45RA-negative fraction. The receptors come from a woman in her twenties or thirties in good health.

The V call is TRBV5-6, the J call TRBJ2-2; 11 nucleotides match TRBD1. Germline CDR1 reads SGHDT; CDR2 reads YYEEEE. The V gene end was trimmed by 2 bases and the J gene end by 5 bases; junction bases not matched to a gene: 8. The CDR3 runs 17 residues. CDR3 in amino acids: CASSLGQGARGTGELFF. The CDR3 DNA is TGTGCCAGCAGCTTAGGACAGGGGGCCCGCGGAACCGGGGAGCTGTTTTTT.

The V gene is TRBV6-5, the J gene TRBJ1-2, with a tentative D call TRBD1 (5 bases). The CDR3 has 15 amino acids. Trimming removed 0 bases at V and 8 bases at J, with 16 bases between. CDR1 and CDR2 (germline): MNHEY, SVGAGI. The DNA of the CDR3 is TGTGCCAGCAGTTACTCCCTCAGGGTAACGGGGGGCTACACCTTC. Translated: CASSYSLRVTGGYTF.

This clone has just one count. The chain is built from TRBV6-7 and TRBJ2-7; D gene uncertain. TRBV6-7 is an ORF, and what it does is uncertain. The CDR3 is 15 residues long. V was clipped by 8 bases and J by 2 bases, with 19 bases between them. The CDR3: CASGPQTQQTYEQYF. DNA of the CDR3: TGTGCCAGCGGACCCCAGACCCAACAAACCTACGAGCAGTACTTC.

The chain combines TRBV7-8 with TRBJ2-1; D is uncertain. Trimming removed 2 bases at V and 0 bases at J, with 17 bases between. Looked up from germline, CDR1 is SGHVS and CDR2 is FQNEAQ. This CDR3 comprises 18 residues. CDR3 nucleotide sequence: TGTGCCAGCAGCTTACGTCCTCACTCCGATATCTCCTACAATGAGCAGTTCTTC. Translating it yields CASSLRPHSDISYNEQFF. The variable domain in full, completed from reference TRBV7-8 and TRBJ2-1, reads GAGVSQSPRYKVAKRGQDVALRCDPISGHVSLFWYQQALGQGPEFLTYFQNEAQLDKSGLPSDRFFAERPEGSVSTLKIQRTQQEDSAVYLCASSLRPHSDISYNEQFFGPGTRLTVL.

This clone was recorded at least ten times. This sequence joins TRBV27 and TRBJ2-3; D is unresolved. In germline, CDR1 is MNHEY, CDR2 SMNVEV (reference sequence). V shed 1 base and J shed 3 bases, with 11 bases lying between them. The length of the CDR3 is 15 residues. The DNA of the CDR3 is TGTGCCAGCAGTTTATATGGGTGGGCGACAGATACGCAGTATTTT. It specifies CASSLYGWATDTQYF.

The chain couples TRBV2 to TRBJ1-4, with D possibly TRBD1 on 5 matching bases. Trimming cost V 7 bases and J 3 bases, with 12 bases left between them. Germline V CDR1 and CDR2: SNHLY, FYNNEI. CDR3 length: 14 amino acids. The CDR3 DNA follows: TGTGCCAGCAACCGGGACTCCGCTAATGAAAAACTGTTTTTT. Translated: CASNRDSANEKLFF.

The rearrangement links TRBV21-1 to TRBJ2-5; the D call of TRBD2 is as the table states it, not checked on the DNA. TRBV21-1 is a pseudogene segment. CDR3 length equals 18 residues. This CDR3 reads CASSKVTEPLRYQETQYF. In nucleotides, the CDR3 is TGTGCCAGCAGCAAAGTAACTGAGCCGCTGAGGTACCAAGAGACCCAGTACTTC.

V and J are TRBV29-1 and TRBJ2-3; possible D gene TRBD2, 7 bases. The CDR3 runs 20 residues. V was trimmed by 6 bases and J by 2 bases, leaving 33 bases between them. Germline assignment: CDR1 SQVTM and CDR2 ANQGSEA. The CDR3 is CSVAGTRRRPGLTTTDTQYF. CDR3 bases: TGCAGCGTCGCTGGGACACGCCGCCGTCCGGGACTAACGACCACAGATACGCAGTATTTT.

The CDR3 loop reads CASSFLSSGRAGEQYF. The CDR3 nucleotides read TGTGCCAGCAGTTTCTTGTCTAGCGGGAGGGCCGGCGAGCAGTACTTC. The V call is TRBV28, the J call TRBJ2-7; TRBD2 matches at 12 bases. CDR1 MDHEN and CDR2 SYDVKM come from the germline V gene. Unmatched junction bases numbered 9, after V lost 3 bases and J lost 6 bases. CDR3 length: 16 residues.

J is TRBJ1-5 and V is TRBV19, with unresolved D. Trimming took off 3 bases at V and 4 bases at J, with 19 bases between the two ends. CDR3 length: 17 residues. Germline V gene lookup returns CDR1 LNHDA and CDR2 SQIVND (reference sequence). CDR3 DNA: TGTGCCAGTAGTATGTCCACCTCTCCCTACTCAAATCAGCCCCAGCATTTT. This gives the protein CASSMSTSPYSNQPQHF.

J is TRBJ2-1 and V is TRBV29-1; possibly TRBD2 for D (6 bases). Trimming stripped 2 bases from V and 0 bases from J, with 11 bases between. CDR1 and CDR2 (germline): SQVTM, ANQGSEA. The CDR3 has 15 amino acids. CDR3 nucleotides: TGCAGCGTTGAACTAGCGCCGAGCTCCTACAATGAGCAGTTCTTC. Its protein product is CSVELAPSSYNEQFF.

The V gene is TRBV4-1, the J gene TRBJ1-5, with D possibly TRBD1 on 5 matching bases. Trimming cost V 0 bases and J 6 bases, with 15 bases left between them. The germline CDR1 and CDR2 sequences are MGHRA and YSYEKL. The CDR3 is 16 residues long. This CDR3 reads CASSQDGKGLGQPQHF. CDR3 bases: TGCGCCAGCAGCCAAGATGGTAAGGGGTTGGGTCAGCCCCAGCATTTT.

CDR3 bases: TGTGCCAGCCGCTCTCCCAGCTCTGGTAATGAGCAGTTCTTC. Its translation is CASRSPSSGNEQFF. The genes are TRBV11-2 and TRBJ2-1; D call uncertain. CDR3 length equals 14 residues. Trimming took off 8 bases at V and 7 bases at J, with 18 bases between the two ends. Per the germline V gene, CDR1 is SGHAT and CDR2 is FQNNGV.

The chain is built from TRBV28 and TRBJ2-4; D possibly corresponds to TRBD1 (6 bases). Deletions cut 5 bases from V and 16 bases from J, with 18 bases between. CDR1 and CDR2 (germline): MDHEN, SYDVKM. The CDR3 is made up of 12 amino acids. CDR3 region: CASSDRDIRVYF. The CDR3 region has the DNA TGTGCCAGCAGTGACCGGGACATTCGGGTTTACTTC.

In its sample, this clone was seen a few times. Different DNA sequences within this sample yield the same CDR3. The chain employs TRBV6-1 and TRBJ2-1; no definite D call. Germline V gives CDR1 MNHNS, CDR2 SASEGT. V was clipped by 6 bases and J by 3 bases, with 3 bases between them. The CDR3 spans 11 residues. The CDR3 sequence: CASRGYNEQFF. Here the CDR3 DNA reads TGTGCCAGCAGAGGCTACAATGAGCAGTTCTTC.

This chain uses TRBV27 with TRBJ2-3; either TRBD1 or TRBD2 may fit D (6 bases each). Germline V gene data show CDR1 as MNHEY and CDR2 as SMNVEV (reference sequence). There are 15 residues in the CDR3. V was cut by 8 bases and J by 3 bases, with 18 bases left in between. This CDR3 reads CASAIRGDFTDTQYF. DNA for the CDR3: TGTGCCAGCGCTATTAGGGGGGATTTTACAGATACGCAGTATTTT.

This sequence joins TRBV28 and TRBJ1-2; TRBD1 agrees at 8 bases. This CDR3 has 15 amino acids. The junction had 9 bases not matched to a gene; V was cut back by 5 bases and J by 4 bases. Germline CDR1 is MDHEN and CDR2 is SYDVKM. The CDR3 protein is CASSLHQGAIYGYTF. The CDR3 DNA sequence: TGTGCCAGCAGTCTCCACCAGGGGGCGATCTATGGCTACACCTTC.

The rearrangement links TRBV14 to TRBJ2-7; 7 positions match TRBD1. The CDR3 runs 14 residues. Losses at the gene ends were 4 bases for V and 6 bases for J; bases not matched to a gene: 9. Per germline, CDR1 SGHDN and CDR2 FVKESK. For the CDR3, the DNA is TGTGCCAGCAGCCTCAACCGACAGGGTGGCGAGCAGTACTTC. Protein sequence: CASSLNRQGGEQYF. The entire variable domain, with the rest obtained from reference TRBV14 and TRBJ2-7, is as follows: EAGVTQFPSHSVIEKGQTVTLRCDPISGHDNLYWYRRVMGKEIKFLLHFVKESKQDESGMPNNRFLAERTGGTYSTLKVQPAELEDSGVYFCASSLNRQGGEQYFGPGTRLTVT.

The chain carries TRBV2 and TRBJ1-2; D call uncertain. Germline V CDR1 and CDR2: SNHLY, FYNNEI. Trimming shortened V by 7 bases and J by 4 bases, and 10 bases separated the two germline ends. This CDR3 spans 12 amino acids. The CDR3 bases are TGTGCCAGCAAGGGCAGCTTCTATGGCTACACCTTC. Encoded protein: CASKGSFYGYTF. Variable domain in full (rest from reference TRBV2 and TRBJ1-2): EPEVTQTPSHQVTQMGQEVILRCVPISNHLYFYWYRQILGQKVEFLVSFYNNEISEKSEIFDDQFSVERPDGSNFTLKIRSTKLEDSAMYFCASKGSFYGYTFGSGTRLTVV.

The chain uses TRBV5-6 and TRBJ1-3, with D possibly matching TRBD1 (6 bases). The germline V gene has CDR1 SGHDT and CDR2 YYEEEE. The CDR3 totals 17 residues. V was clipped by 0 bases and J by 3 bases, with 16 bases between them. The CDR3 region has the DNA TGTGCCAGCAGCTTGGACCGGGGCAGGGGACATGGAAACACCATATATTTT. As protein: CASSLDRGRGHGNTIYF.

V and J are TRBV28 and TRBJ1-2, with unresolved D. From germline, CDR1 is MDHEN and CDR2 SYDVKM. V lost 5 bases, J lost 5 bases, and 12 bases lay in between. The CDR3 totals 13 residues. CDR3 nucleotides: TGTGCCAGCAGTCCCATGACACGGTATGGCTACACCTTC. Translating gives CASSPMTRYGYTF.

The rearrangement joins TRBV5-8 to TRBJ2-2, with TRBD1 matching 8 bases. The CDR3 consists of 15 residues. The ends lost 4 bases at V and 3 bases at J; junction bases unmatched: 5. Germline assignment: CDR1 SGHTS and CDR2 YDEGEE. In DNA, the CDR3 is TGTGCCAGCAGCCGTGAGGACAGGGACACCGGGGAGCTGTTTTTT. It translates to CASSREDRDTGELFF.

In regard to this clone: This may be a read error, as it is one base from a much larger clone. V gene TRBV5-6 combines with J gene TRBJ2-1; no clear D. V was trimmed by 4 bases and J by 5 bases, leaving 4 bases between them. CDR3 length equals 11 residues. Germline V gene lookup returns CDR1 SGHDT and CDR2 YYEEEE. The CDR3 coding sequence is TGTGCCAGCAGCCTTCACAATGAGCAGTTCTTC. Translation: CASSLHNEQFF.

The CDR3 is CASSQAVRDWGETQYF. In DNA form, the CDR3 reads TGCGCCAGCAGCCAAGCGGTCAGGGATTGGGGAGAGACCCAGTACTTC. The J gene is TRBJ2-5, the V gene TRBV4-1; maybe TRBD1 (5 bases). The germline CDR1 and CDR2 sequences are MGHRA and YSYEKL. The CDR3 loop spans 16 amino acids. Between the trimmed V and J ends, which lost 1 base and 4 bases, there was a span of 16 bases.